The 32 T cell receptor beta chains given below trace back to one sample, sequenced in a study of cytotoxic CD8 clonotypes in ibrutinib-treated CLL. Sequenced by immunoSEQ multiplex PCR; TCRdb stores in-frame clones only, minus some. The sample shows roughly 200,000 clones, roughly 77% of them seen only once. This specimen consisted of PBMCs, obtained after 12 months of ibrutinib treatment. All receptors come from a human donor with chronic lymphocytic leukemia.

The chain carries TRBV19 and TRBJ2-1; TRBD2 matches at 13 bases. The CDR3 runs to 15 residues. Germline V gives CDR1 LNHDA, CDR2 SQIVND (reference sequence). The trim removed 4 bases at V and 8 bases at J, leaving 5 bases unmatched. For the CDR3, the DNA is TGTGCCAGTAGTACCGGACTAGCGGGAGAGGATGAGCAGTTCTTC. Encoded protein: CASSTGLAGEDEQFF.

The chain joins TRBV7-3 to TRBJ2-2; D is unclear. Trimming left V 0 bases short and J 6 bases short, with 5 bases between. CDR1 SGHTA and CDR2 FQGTGA come from the germline V gene. This CDR3 comprises 13 residues. CDR3 residues: CASSLTGPGELFF. CDR3 sequence (DNA): TGTGCCAGCAGCTTAACCGGGCCCGGGGAGCTGTTTTTT.

This clone has more than one count but fewer than ten. The rearrangement uses TRBV30 and TRBJ2-7; D is perhaps TRBD1 (6 bases). Germline lookup yields CDR1 GTSNPN and CDR2 SVGIG (reference sequence). CDR3 length equals 12 residues. Trimming left V 3 bases short and J 2 bases short, with 8 bases between. In DNA, the CDR3 is TGTGCCTGGAGCAGGGGCGCCTACGAGCAGTACTTC. Translated, it gives CAWSRGAYEQYF.

This chain joins TRBV5-1 and TRBJ2-1; tentatively, D is TRBD1 (6 bases). The ends were cut back, 5 bases at V and 4 bases at J, with 10 bases in the middle. The CDR3 length is 13 residues. The germline V gene encodes CDR1 SGHRS and CDR2 YFSETQ. The CDR3 loop reads CASSPQGYNEQFF. For the CDR3, the DNA is TGCGCCAGCAGTCCACAGGGTTACAATGAGCAGTTCTTC.

This clone appeared a few times. This chain joins TRBV7-2 and TRBJ2-1, with unresolved D. Germline assignment: CDR1 SGHTA and CDR2 FQGNSA. Trimming took 1 base from V and 0 from J, leaving 7 bases between them. The CDR3 sequence is 15 residues long. As DNA, the CDR3 is TGTGCCAGCAGCTTAGTGTCAGGCTCCTACAATGAGCAGTTCTTC. Translated: CASSLVSGSYNEQFF.

The chain joins TRBV20-1 to TRBJ1-1; no firm D call. Germline CDR1 is DFQATT and CDR2 is SNEGSKA (reference sequence). This CDR3 is built from 11 residues. V was trimmed by 3 bases and J by 6 bases, leaving 8 bases between them. The CDR3 DNA reads as TGCAGTGCTAGCCGGTTGGCTGAAGCTTTCTTT. Protein sequence: CSASRLAEAFF.

J is TRBJ2-5 and V is TRBV9; no reliable D call. The CDR3 has 15 amino acids. The V gene's germline CDR1 is SGDLS and CDR2 YYNGEE. V was clipped by 3 bases and J by 3 bases, with 15 bases between them. The CDR3 reads CASSATIKAEETQYF. CDR3 bases: TGTGCCAGCAGCGCTACGATCAAGGCCGAAGAGACCCAGTACTTC.

In its sample, this clone was seen a few times. The chain carries TRBV27 and TRBJ1-2; a weak D match, TRBD1 (5 bases). Per the germline V gene, CDR1 is MNHEY and CDR2 is SMNVEV (reference sequence). Trimming pared 3 bases from V and 0 bases from J, leaving 11 bases between. This CDR3 has 15 residues. In nucleotides, the CDR3 is TGTGCCAGCAGTTTTTCAGGGAGAGCTAACTATGGCTACACCTTC. This sequence encodes CASSFSGRANYGYTF.

The genes are TRBV19 and TRBJ2-7; D is perhaps TRBD1 (5 bases). V was clipped by 0 bases and J by 3 bases, with 12 bases between them. CDR1 and CDR2 (germline): LNHDA, SQIVND (reference sequence). The CDR3 consists of 15 residues. The DNA for the CDR3 is TGTGCCAGTAGTATAGAAGGGGTACCAGGCTACGAGCAGTACTTC. As protein: CASSIEGVPGYEQYF.

This clone was detected a few times. V and J are TRBV2 and TRBJ2-3; 8 nucleotides line up with TRBD2. The CDR3 has 15 residues. Germline values: CDR1 SNHLY, CDR2 FYNNEI. Trimming cost V 5 bases and J 0 bases; bases outside gene matches: 4. The chain's CDR3 is CASSTIAGSTDTQYF. As DNA, the CDR3 is TGTGCCAGCAGTACCATAGCGGGGAGCACAGATACGCAGTATTTT.

This clone has a single count. J is TRBJ2-7 and V is TRBV4-1; maybe TRBD1 (6 bases). Germline V lookup: CDR1 MGHRA, CDR2 YSYEKL. Trimming left V 4 bases short and J 4 bases short, with 14 bases between. This CDR3 is built from 14 residues. The chain's CDR3 is CASSLWTDSYEQYF. The CDR3 coding sequence is TGCGCCAGCAGCCTCTGGACAGATTCTTACGAGCAGTACTTC.

This clone was found a few times. This chain connects TRBV10-3 to TRBJ2-7; TRBD1 might be the D (6 bases). V lost 6 bases and J 2 bases, leaving 11 bases between the germline ends. The CDR3 is 13 amino acids. Germline V gene lookup returns CDR1 ENHRY and CDR2 SYGVKD. In nucleotides, the CDR3 is TGTGCCATCAGACAGGGATTAACCTACGAGCAGTACTTC. This gives the protein CAIRQGLTYEQYF.

The rearrangement joins TRBV14 to TRBJ2-2; 7 nucleotides align to TRBD1. This CDR3 has 15 residues. With V trimmed by 1 base and J by 3 bases, 2 bases remained unmatched. Germline V lookup: CDR1 SGHDN, CDR2 FVKESK. CDR3: CASSQGQGYTGELFF. As DNA, the CDR3 is TGTGCCAGCAGCCAAGGACAGGGCTACACCGGGGAGCTGTTTTTT.

A few counts support this clone. The V call is TRBV30, the J call TRBJ1-6, with 10 bases matching TRBD1. The V gene end was trimmed by 4 bases and the J gene end by 7 bases; junction bases not matched to a gene: 7. The CDR3 has 15 residues. Germline CDR1 GTSNPN, CDR2 SVGIG (reference sequence). This chain's CDR3 is CAWTGQGRSNSPLHF. CDR3 nucleotide sequence: TGTGCCTGGACGGGACAGGGGAGGTCCAATTCACCCCTCCACTTT.

The chain recombines TRBV6-6 with TRBJ1-5, with D possibly TRBD1 on 5 matching bases. The CDR3 has 16 amino acids. V gave up 6 bases and J gave up 3 bases, with 18 bases separating them. Germline V CDR1 and CDR2: MNHNY, SVGAGI (reference sequence). CDR3 bases: TGTGCCAGCAGCTCAGTGGGGGGGGTGCTCAATCAGCCCCAGCATTTT. Translated: CASSSVGGVLNQPQHF.

The chain carries TRBV11-3 and TRBJ2-7; possibly TRBD1 or TRBD2 for D (5 bases each). V was pared by 5 bases and J by 3 bases, with 17 bases between. The CDR3 is 15 residues long. Per the germline V gene, CDR1 is SGHNT and CDR2 is YENEEA. The DNA of the CDR3 is TGTGCCAGCAGCCCGGGGACCGGCCGTTACTACGAGCAGTACTTC. Its translation: CASSPGTGRYYEQYF.

The chain joins TRBV28 to TRBJ2-7; 7 nucleotides agree with TRBD1. J gave up 4 bases and V 7 bases, and 4 bases lay outside the gene matches. There are 12 residues in the CDR3. Germline V lookup: CDR1 MDHEN, CDR2 SYDVKM. The CDR3 here is CASKLQGYEQYF. CDR3 bases: TGTGCCAGCAAATTACAGGGGTACGAGCAGTACTTC.

This chain connects TRBV4-2 to TRBJ2-7; D could derive from TRBD1 or TRBD2 (5 bases each). Germline CDR1 LGHNA, CDR2 YNFKEQ. V was shortened by 0 bases and J by 0 bases, with 12 bases between the two germline ends. The length of the CDR3 is 16 residues. This CDR3 is CASSQDTGRSSYEQYF. The DNA of the CDR3 is TGTGCCAGCAGCCAAGATACGGGACGGTCCTCCTACGAGCAGTACTTC.

This clone was seen a few times. The V call is TRBV6-5, the J call TRBJ1-4; TRBD1 might be the D (5 bases). The germline CDR1 and CDR2 sequences are MNHEY and SVGAGI. V was cut by 6 bases and J by 7 bases, with 18 bases left in between. The CDR3 loop spans 15 amino acids. The CDR3: CASRSRRVGSEKLFF. The CDR3 nucleotides read TGTGCCAGCAGATCCCGCAGGGTTGGGAGTGAAAAACTGTTTTTT.

This clone has a handful of counts. The chain carries TRBV4-2 and TRBJ1-3, with 8 bases matching TRBD1. V dropped 0 bases and J dropped 4; count of bases not matched to a gene: 8. CDR1 LGHNA and CDR2 YNFKEQ come from the germline V gene. The CDR3 sequence is 17 residues long. The CDR3 DNA sequence: TGTGCCAGCAGCCAAGATTCCACAGGGGGGGGCGGAAACACCATATATTTT. It yields the protein CASSQDSTGGGGNTIYF.

This chain uses TRBV19 with TRBJ2-3; 14 bases match TRBD2. Germline CDR1 reads LNHDA; CDR2 reads SQIVND (reference sequence). Unmatched junction bases numbered 9, after V lost 5 bases and J lost 5 bases. This CDR3 contains 17 residues. The CDR3 protein is CASSPRLGLAGGDTQYF. DNA for the CDR3: TGTGCCAGTAGTCCCCGTCTCGGACTAGCGGGGGGAGATACGCAGTATTTT.

This clone was detected once. V gene TRBV27 combines with J gene TRBJ1-2; D not certain. V shed 0 bases and J shed 9 bases, with 14 bases lying between them. Looked up from germline, CDR1 is MNHEY and CDR2 is SMNVEV (reference sequence). There are 14 residues in the CDR3. The chain's CDR3 is CASSLSRNGDSYTF. The CDR3 nucleotides are TGTGCCAGCAGTTTATCGAGAAACGGAGACAGCTACACCTTC.

The V and J genes are TRBV27 and TRBJ1-5; 7 bases map to TRBD1. CDR1 MNHEY and CDR2 SMNVEV come from the germline V gene (reference sequence). With V trimmed by 4 bases and J by 6 bases, 6 bases remained unmatched. CDR3 size: 14 residues. CDR3 sequence: CASSSDREGQPQHF. For the CDR3, the DNA is TGTGCCAGCAGTTCCGACAGGGAGGGTCAGCCCCAGCATTTT.

Remarks on this clone: The same CDR3 can be traced to other DNA sequences in this sample. The chain carries TRBV5-1 and TRBJ2-7; the D gene is possibly TRBD2 (5 bases). Trimming pared 4 bases from V and 2 bases from J, leaving 10 bases between. Looked up from germline, CDR1 is SGHRS and CDR2 is YFSETQ. The CDR3 length is 13 residues. The CDR3 spells CASSPRDAYEQYF. The CDR3 region has the DNA TGCGCCAGCAGCCCCCGGGATGCCTACGAGCAGTACTTC.

The chain joins TRBV7-2 to TRBJ2-3; possible D gene TRBD2, 6 bases. V was clipped by 2 bases and J by 2 bases, with 20 bases between them. Germline V CDR1 and CDR2: SGHTA, FQGNSA. This CDR3 region has 18 residues. Here the CDR3 reads CASSLSAVLAGHTDTQYF. As DNA, the CDR3 is TGTGCCAGCAGCTTATCCGCAGTTCTGGCGGGGCACACAGATACGCAGTATTTT.

The gene calls are TRBV6-6 and TRBJ2-1; the match to TRBD2 covers 8 bases. Germline CDR1 reads MNHNY; CDR2 reads SVGAGI (reference sequence). J was trimmed by 7 bases and V by 6 bases; bases with no gene match: 8. The CDR3 is made up of 14 amino acids. CDR3 sequence reads: CASRDWQRENEQFF. CDR3 nucleotide sequence: TGTGCCAGCAGAGATTGGCAGCGGGAGAATGAGCAGTTCTTC.

The V and J genes are TRBV4-2 and TRBJ2-3; 11 positions agree with TRBD2. The CDR3 is 15 amino acids. Losses at the gene ends were 2 bases for V and 6 bases for J; bases not matched to a gene: 4. CDR1 LGHNA and CDR2 YNFKEQ come from the germline V gene. The CDR3 is CASSQSTSGADTQYF. CDR3 DNA: TGTGCCAGCAGCCAATCGACTAGCGGGGCGGATACGCAGTATTTT.

The genes are TRBV5-1 and TRBJ2-1, with 10 bases that match TRBD2. J gave up 2 bases and V 4 bases, and 15 bases lay outside the gene matches. Per germline, CDR1 SGHRS and CDR2 YFSETQ. The CDR3 is made up of 19 amino acids. The CDR3 region has the DNA TGCGCCAGCAGCCCGCCTCGGGGGCTAGCGGGAGAGACCTACAATGAGCAGTTCTTC. Residues: CASSPPRGLAGETYNEQFF.

This clone was observed a handful of times. The rearrangement joins TRBV6-6 to TRBJ1-2; 9 nucleotides match TRBD1. The CDR3 consists of 13 residues. Germline CDR1 and CDR2: MNHNY and SVGAGI (reference sequence). V was pared by 6 bases and J by 4 bases, with 3 bases of the junction left unmatched. This chain's CDR3 is CASSGGQGYGYTF. In DNA, the CDR3 is TGTGCCAGCAGCGGGGGACAGGGCTATGGCTACACCTTC.

The chain recombines TRBV5-1 with TRBJ2-3; tentative D call: TRBD1 (5 bases). Between the trimmed V and J ends, which lost 0 bases and 3 bases, there was a span of 8 bases. The CDR3 extends over 14 amino acids. Per germline, CDR1 SGHRS and CDR2 YFSETQ. Here the CDR3 reads CASSLGGPTDTQYF. The CDR3 DNA follows: TGCGCCAGCAGCTTGGGGGGCCCTACAGATACGCAGTATTTT. The full variable domain, its missing parts supplied by reference TRBV5-1 and TRBJ2-3, is KAGVTQTPRYLIKTRGQQVTLSCSPISGHRSVSWYQQTPGQGLQFLFEYFSETQRNKGNFPGRFSGRQFSNSRSEMNVSTLELGDSALYLCASSLGGPTDTQYFGPGTRLTVL.

The J gene is TRBJ2-6, the V gene TRBV7-2; 11 nucleotides agree with TRBD1. Trimming took 7 bases from V and 1 from J; bases not matched to a gene: 6. The CDR3 has 17 residues. CDR1 is SGHTA, CDR2 FQGNSA, per germline. The CDR3 nucleotides are TGTGCCAGCACTCTCGGGACAGGGGGGTCTGGGGCCAACGTCCTGACTTTC. It translates to CASTLGTGGSGANVLTF.

V is TRBV7-2 and J is TRBJ2-2, with a weak D call TRBD2 (6 bases). The CDR3 has 15 amino acids. V was cut by 5 bases and J by 4 bases, with 14 bases left in between. Germline V gene data show CDR1 as SGHTA and CDR2 as FQGNSA. The CDR3 loop is CASSLPGLRTGELFF. The CDR3 DNA reads as TGTGCCAGCAGCCTCCCGGGACTCCGCACCGGGGAGCTGTTTTTT.